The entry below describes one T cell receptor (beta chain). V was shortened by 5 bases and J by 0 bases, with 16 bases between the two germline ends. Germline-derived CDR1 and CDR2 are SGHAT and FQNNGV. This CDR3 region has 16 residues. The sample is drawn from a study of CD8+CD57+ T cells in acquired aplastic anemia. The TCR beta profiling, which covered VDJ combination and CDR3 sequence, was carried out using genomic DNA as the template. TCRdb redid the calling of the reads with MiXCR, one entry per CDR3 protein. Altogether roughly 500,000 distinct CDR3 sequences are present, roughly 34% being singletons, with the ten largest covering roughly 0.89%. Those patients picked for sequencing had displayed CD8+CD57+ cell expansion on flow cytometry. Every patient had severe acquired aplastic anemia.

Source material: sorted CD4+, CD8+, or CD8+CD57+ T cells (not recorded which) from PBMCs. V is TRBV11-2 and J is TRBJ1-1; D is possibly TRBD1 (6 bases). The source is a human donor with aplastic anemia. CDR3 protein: CASSRTRTALNTEAFF. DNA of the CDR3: TGTGCCAGCAGCCGCACGCGGACAGCCTTGAACACTGAAGCTTTCTTT. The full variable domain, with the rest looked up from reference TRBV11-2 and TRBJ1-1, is EAGVAQSPRYKIIEKRQSVAFWCNPISGHATLYWYQQILGQGPKLLIQFQNNGVVDDSQLPKDRFSAERLKGVDSTLKIQPAKLEDSAVYLCASSRTRTALNTEAFFGQGTRLTVV.